This T cell receptor beta chain was sequenced during a study of cytomegalovirus exposure and HLA in healthy donors. Notes on the study in general: A few CMV-associated chains proved CMV antigen-specific in vitro. The HLA-A and HLA-B alleles of most subjects were reportedly predicted accurately from TCR beta sequences.

PCR used 60 Vbeta primers and 13 Jbeta primers. The data were produced by immunoSEQ multiplex PCR, yet TCRdb's version contains in-frame clones alone and is incomplete. The sample lists 150,000 to 200,000 clones; around 82% were seen once. This clone has a handful of counts. Antigen specificity is unknown. The sample taken for sequencing was PBMCs. This clonotype originated in a woman aged 45-60 years in good health and CMV-seropositive.

The DNA of the CDR3 is TGTGCCAGTAGTATGGGGACAGATGCAACTAATGAAAAACTGTTTTTT. This codes for CASSMGTDATNEKLFF. The rearrangement joins TRBV19 to TRBJ1-4; TRBD1 matches 7 bases. V dropped 3 bases and J dropped 0; count of bases not matched to a gene: 4. Looked up from germline, CDR1 is LNHDA and CDR2 is SQIVND (reference sequence). The CDR3 has 16 amino acids. Variable domain in full (rest from reference TRBV19 and TRBJ1-4): DGGITQSPKYLFRKEGQNVTLSCEQNLNHDAMYWYRQDPGQGLRLIYYSQIVNDFQKGDIAEGYSVSREKKESFPLTVTSAQKNPTAFYLCASSMGTDATNEKLFFGSGTQLSVL.